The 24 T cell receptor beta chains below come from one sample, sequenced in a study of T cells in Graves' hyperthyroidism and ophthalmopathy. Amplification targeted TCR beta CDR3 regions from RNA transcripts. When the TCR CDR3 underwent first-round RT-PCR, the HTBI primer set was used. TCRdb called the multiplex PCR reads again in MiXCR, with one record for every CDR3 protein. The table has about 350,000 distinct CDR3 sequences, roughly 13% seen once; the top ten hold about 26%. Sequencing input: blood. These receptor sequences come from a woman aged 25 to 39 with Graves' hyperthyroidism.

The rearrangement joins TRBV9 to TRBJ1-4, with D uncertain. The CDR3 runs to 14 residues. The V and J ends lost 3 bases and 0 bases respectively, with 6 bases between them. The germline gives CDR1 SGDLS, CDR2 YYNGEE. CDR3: CASSGAATNEKLFF. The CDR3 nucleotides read TGTGCCAGCAGCGGAGCAGCAACTAATGAAAAACTGTTTTTT.

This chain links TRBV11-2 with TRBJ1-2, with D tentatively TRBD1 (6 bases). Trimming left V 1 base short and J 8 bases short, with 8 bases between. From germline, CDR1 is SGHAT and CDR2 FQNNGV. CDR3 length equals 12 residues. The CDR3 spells CASSLGTVGYTF. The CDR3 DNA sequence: TGTGCCAGCAGCTTAGGGACAGTCGGCTACACCTTC.

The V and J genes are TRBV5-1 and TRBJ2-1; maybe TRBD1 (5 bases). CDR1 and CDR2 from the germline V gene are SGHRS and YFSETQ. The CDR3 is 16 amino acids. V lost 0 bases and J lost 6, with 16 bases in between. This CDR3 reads CASSLEVRQNLNEQFF. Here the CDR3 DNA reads TGCGCCAGCAGCTTGGAGGTTCGACAGAACCTCAATGAGCAGTTCTTC.

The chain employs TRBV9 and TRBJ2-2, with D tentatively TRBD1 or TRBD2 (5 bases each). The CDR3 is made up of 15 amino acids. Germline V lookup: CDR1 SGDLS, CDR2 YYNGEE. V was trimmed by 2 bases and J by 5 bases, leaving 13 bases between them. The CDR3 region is CASSVFSGRTGELFF. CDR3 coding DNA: TGTGCCAGCAGCGTTTTCTCAGGGAGAACCGGGGAGCTGTTTTTT.

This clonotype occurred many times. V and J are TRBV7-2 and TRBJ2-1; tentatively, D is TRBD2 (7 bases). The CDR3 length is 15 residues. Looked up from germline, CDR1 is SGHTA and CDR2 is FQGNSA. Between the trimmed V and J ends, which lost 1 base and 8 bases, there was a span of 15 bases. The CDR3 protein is CASSLGGGVMDEQFF. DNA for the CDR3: TGTGCCAGCAGCTTAGGAGGGGGGGTTATGGATGAGCAGTTCTTC.

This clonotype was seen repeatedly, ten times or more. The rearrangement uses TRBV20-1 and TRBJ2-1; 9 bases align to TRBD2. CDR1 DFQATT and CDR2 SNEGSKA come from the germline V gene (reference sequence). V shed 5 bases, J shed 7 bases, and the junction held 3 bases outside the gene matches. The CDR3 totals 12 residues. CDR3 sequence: CSAETSGNEQFF. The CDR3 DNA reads TGCAGTGCTGAGACTAGCGGTAATGAGCAGTTCTTC.

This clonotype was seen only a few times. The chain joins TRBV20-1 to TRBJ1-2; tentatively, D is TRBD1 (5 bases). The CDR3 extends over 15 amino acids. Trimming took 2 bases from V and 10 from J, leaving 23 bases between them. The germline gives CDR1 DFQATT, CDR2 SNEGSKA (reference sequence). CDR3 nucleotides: TGCAGTGCTAGAAGCCTCCGGGACCTCCAAGGGGACTACACCTTC. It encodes CSARSLRDLQGDYTF.

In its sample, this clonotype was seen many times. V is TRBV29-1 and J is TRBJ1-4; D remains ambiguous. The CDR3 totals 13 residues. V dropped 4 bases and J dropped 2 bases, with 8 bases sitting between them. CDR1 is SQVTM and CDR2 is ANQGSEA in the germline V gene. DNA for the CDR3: TGCAGCGTTGGCGCTGCCACTAATGAAAAACTGTTTTTT. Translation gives CSVGAATNEKLFF.

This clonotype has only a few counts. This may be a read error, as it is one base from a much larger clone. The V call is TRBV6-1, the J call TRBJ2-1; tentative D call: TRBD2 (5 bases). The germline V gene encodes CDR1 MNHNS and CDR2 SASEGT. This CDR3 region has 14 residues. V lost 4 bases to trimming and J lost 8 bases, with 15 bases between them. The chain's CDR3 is CASSALVGVHEQFF. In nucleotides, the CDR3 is TGTGCCAGCAGTGCGCTAGTGGGAGTCCATGAGCAGTTCTTC.

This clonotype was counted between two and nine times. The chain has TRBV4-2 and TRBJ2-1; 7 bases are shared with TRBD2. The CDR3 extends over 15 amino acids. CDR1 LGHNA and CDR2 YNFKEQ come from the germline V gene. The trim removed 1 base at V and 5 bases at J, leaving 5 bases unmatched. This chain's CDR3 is CASSQGGSLNNEQFF. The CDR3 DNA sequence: TGTGCCAGCAGCCAAGGCGGGAGTCTGAACAATGAGCAGTTCTTC.

This CDR3 reads CASSPIGGSTPLHF. For the CDR3, the DNA is TGTGCCAGCAGCCCCATAGGCGGTTCGACGCCCCTCCACTTT. The chain carries TRBV5-4 and TRBJ1-6; no firm D call. This CDR3 is 14 amino acids long. V dropped 4 bases and J dropped 13 bases, with 18 bases sitting between them. CDR1 and CDR2 (germline): SGHNT, YYREEE (reference sequence).

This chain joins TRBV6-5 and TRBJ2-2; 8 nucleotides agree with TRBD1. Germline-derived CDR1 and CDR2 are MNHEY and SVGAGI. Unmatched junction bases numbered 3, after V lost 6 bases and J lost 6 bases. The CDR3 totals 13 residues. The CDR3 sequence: CASRGQGSGELFF. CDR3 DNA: TGTGCCAGCAGAGGACAGGGCTCCGGGGAGCTGTTTTTT.

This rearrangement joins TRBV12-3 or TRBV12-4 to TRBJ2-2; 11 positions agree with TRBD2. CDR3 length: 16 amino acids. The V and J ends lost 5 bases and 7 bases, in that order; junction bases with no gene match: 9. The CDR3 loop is CASSGTLAGDGGELFF. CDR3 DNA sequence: TGTGCCAGCAGTGGAACACTAGCGGGAGATGGCGGGGAGCTGTTTTTT.

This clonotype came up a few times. The CDR3 DNA follows: TGTGCCAGCAGGAGAGTCGGCTACTACGAGCAGTACTTC. This encodes CASRRVGYYEQYF. The chain has TRBV7-9 and TRBJ2-7; D gene uncertain. This CDR3 contains 13 residues. CDR1 and CDR2 (germline): SEHNR, FQNEAQ (reference sequence). The V gene lost 6 bases and the J gene lost 3 bases, with 12 bases spanning the gap.

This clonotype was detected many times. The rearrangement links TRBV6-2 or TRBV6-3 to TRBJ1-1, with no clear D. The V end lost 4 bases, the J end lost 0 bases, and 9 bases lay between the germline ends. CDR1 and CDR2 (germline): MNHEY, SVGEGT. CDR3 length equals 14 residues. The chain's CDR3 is CASSFSSMNTEAFF. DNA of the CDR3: TGTGCCAGCAGTTTTTCCAGTATGAACACTGAAGCTTTCTTT.

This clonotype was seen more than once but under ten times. CDR3 bases: TGTGCCAGCAGCTCCCTTTTGAATAGCGGGAGGCCCTACGAGCAGTACTTC. Amino acids: CASSSLLNSGRPYEQYF. The chain joins TRBV7-2 to TRBJ2-7, with TRBD2 matching 10 bases. The CDR3 consists of 17 residues. The J segment lost 2 bases and the V segment lost 4 bases, leaving 11 bases of the junction unmatched. Looked up from germline, CDR1 is SGHTA and CDR2 is FQGNSA.

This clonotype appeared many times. CDR3 loop: CAWSAPYPSGDQETQYF. In nucleotides, the CDR3 is TGTGCCTGGAGTGCCCCATATCCTAGCGGGGATCAAGAGACCCAGTACTTC. V gene TRBV30 combines with J gene TRBJ2-5; 9 nucleotides agree with TRBD2. The CDR3 totals 17 residues. Germline V gene sequence: CDR1 GTSNPN, CDR2 SVGIG (reference sequence). V trimming: 1 base; J trimming: 2 bases; junction bases outside the gene matches: 11.

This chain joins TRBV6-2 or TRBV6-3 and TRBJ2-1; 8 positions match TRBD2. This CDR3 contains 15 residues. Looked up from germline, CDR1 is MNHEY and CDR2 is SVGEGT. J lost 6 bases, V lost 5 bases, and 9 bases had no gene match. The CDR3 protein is CASSQEAGVSNEQFF. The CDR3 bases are TGTGCCAGCAGTCAGGAAGCGGGAGTAAGCAATGAGCAGTTCTTC.

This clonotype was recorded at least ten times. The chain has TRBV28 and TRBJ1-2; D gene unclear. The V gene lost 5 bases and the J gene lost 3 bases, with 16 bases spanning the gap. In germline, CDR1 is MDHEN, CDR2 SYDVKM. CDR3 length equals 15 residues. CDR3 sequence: CASSPHTSPDYGYTF. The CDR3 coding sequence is TGTGCCAGCAGTCCCCACACCAGCCCCGACTATGGCTACACCTTC.

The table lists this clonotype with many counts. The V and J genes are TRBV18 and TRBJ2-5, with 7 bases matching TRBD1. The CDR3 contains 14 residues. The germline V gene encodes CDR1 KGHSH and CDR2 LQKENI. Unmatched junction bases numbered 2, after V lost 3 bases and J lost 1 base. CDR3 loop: CASSPGQVQETQYF. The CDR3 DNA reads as TGTGCCAGCTCACCCGGACAGGTCCAAGAGACCCAGTACTTC.

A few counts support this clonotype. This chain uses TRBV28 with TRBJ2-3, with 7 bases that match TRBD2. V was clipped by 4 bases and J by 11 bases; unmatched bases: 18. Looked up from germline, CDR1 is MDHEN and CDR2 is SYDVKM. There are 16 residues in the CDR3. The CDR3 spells CASSYGLGDYLVEQYF. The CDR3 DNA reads TGTGCCAGCAGTTATGGGCTGGGGGACTACCTGGTTGAGCAGTATTTT.

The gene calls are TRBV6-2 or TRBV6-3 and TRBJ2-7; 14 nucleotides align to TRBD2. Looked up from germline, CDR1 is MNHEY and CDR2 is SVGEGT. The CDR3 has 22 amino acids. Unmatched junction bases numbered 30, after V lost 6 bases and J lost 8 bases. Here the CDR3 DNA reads TGTGCCAGCAGCTCCGCCAGGGGGACTAGCGGGAGTCACGCAGTGAGTAGCCACAAGCAGTACTTC. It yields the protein CASSSARGTSGSHAVSSHKQYF.

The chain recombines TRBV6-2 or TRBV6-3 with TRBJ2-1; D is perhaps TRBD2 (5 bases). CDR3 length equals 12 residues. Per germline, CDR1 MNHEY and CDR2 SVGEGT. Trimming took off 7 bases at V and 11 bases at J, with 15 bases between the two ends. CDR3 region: CASKVEGGKQFF. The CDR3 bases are TGTGCCAGCAAGGTAGAGGGTGGAAAGCAGTTCTTC.

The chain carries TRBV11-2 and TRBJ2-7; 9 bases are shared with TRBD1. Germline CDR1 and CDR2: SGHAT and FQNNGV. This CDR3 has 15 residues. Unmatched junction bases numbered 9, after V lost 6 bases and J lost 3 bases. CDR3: CASRSPGQGFYEQYF. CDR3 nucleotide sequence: TGTGCCAGCAGATCACCGGGACAGGGATTCTACGAGCAGTACTTC.